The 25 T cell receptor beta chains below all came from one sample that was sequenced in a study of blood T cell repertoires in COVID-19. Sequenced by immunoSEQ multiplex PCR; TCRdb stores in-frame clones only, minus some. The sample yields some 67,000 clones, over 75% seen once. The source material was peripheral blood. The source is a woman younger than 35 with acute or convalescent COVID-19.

CDR3 protein: CASLAGDGELFF. The CDR3 bases are TGTGCCAGCCTAGCGGGAGACGGGGAGCTGTTTTTT. This chain links TRBV28 with TRBJ2-2; 10 nucleotides line up with TRBD2. V shed 8 bases and J 7 bases; nucleotides not matched to a gene: 1. The CDR3 loop spans 12 amino acids. Germline CDR1 MDHEN, CDR2 SYDVKM. The entire variable domain, with the rest obtained from reference TRBV28 and TRBJ2-2, is as follows: DVKVTQSSRYLVKRTGEKVFLECVQDMDHENMFWYRQDPGLGLRLIYFSYDVKMKEKGDIPEGYSVSREKKERFSLILESASTNQTSMYLCASLAGDGELFFGEGSRLTVL.

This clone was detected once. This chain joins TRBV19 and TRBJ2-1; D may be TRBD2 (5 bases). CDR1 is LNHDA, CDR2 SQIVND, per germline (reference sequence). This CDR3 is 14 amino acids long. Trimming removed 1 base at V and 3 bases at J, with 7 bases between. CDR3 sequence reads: CASSIGGGYNEQFF. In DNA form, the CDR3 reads TGTGCCAGTAGTATAGGCGGAGGCTACAATGAGCAGTTCTTC.

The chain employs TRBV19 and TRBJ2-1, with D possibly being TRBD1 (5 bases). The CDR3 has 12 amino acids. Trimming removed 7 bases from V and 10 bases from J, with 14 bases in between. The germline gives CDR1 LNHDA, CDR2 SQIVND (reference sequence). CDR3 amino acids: CASTDPWGEQFF. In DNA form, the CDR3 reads TGTGCCAGTACCGACCCTTGGGGCGAGCAGTTCTTC.

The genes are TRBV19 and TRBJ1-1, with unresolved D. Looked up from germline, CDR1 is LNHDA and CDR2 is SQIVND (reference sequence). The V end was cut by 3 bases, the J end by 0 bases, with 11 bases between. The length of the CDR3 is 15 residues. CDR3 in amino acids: CASSITVDLNTEAFF. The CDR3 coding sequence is TGTGCCAGTAGTATTACGGTCGATTTGAACACTGAAGCTTTCTTT.

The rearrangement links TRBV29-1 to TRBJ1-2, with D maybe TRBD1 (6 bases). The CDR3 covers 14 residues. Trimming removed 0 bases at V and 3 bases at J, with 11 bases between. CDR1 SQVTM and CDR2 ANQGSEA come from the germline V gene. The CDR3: CSVEDLPGDYGYTF. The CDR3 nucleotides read TGCAGCGTTGAAGATCTTCCAGGGGACTATGGCTACACCTTC.

This CDR3 reads CATSDAGQGNTGELFF. In nucleotides, the CDR3 is TGTGCCACCAGTGATGCGGGACAGGGGAACACCGGGGAGCTGTTTTTT. The rearrangement links TRBV24-1 to TRBJ2-2, with TRBD1 matching over 9 bases. The germline V gene has CDR1 KGHDR and CDR2 SFDVKD. Trimming at V came to 3 bases and at J to 1 base, leaving 2 bases not matched to a gene. The CDR3 length is 16 residues.

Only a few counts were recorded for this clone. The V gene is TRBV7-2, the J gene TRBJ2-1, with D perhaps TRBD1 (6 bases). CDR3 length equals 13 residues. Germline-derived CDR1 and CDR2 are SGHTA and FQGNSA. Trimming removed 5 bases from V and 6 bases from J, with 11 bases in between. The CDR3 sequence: CASSLRTVNEQFF. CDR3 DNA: TGTGCCAGCAGCCTTCGGACAGTCAATGAGCAGTTCTTC.

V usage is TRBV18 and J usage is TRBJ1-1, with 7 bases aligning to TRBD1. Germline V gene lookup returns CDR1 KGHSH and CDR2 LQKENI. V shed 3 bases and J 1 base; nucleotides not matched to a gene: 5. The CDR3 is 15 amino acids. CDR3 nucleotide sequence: TGTGCCAGCTCACCGGATTACAGGGGGAACACTGAAGCTTTCTTT. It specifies CASSPDYRGNTEAFF.

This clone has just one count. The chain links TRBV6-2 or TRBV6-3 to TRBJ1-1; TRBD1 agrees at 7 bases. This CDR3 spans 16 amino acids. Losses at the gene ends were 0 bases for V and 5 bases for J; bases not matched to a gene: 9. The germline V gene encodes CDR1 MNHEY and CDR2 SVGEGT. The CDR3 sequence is CASSYSSRDRVTEAFF. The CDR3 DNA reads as TGTGCCAGCAGTTACTCGAGCCGAGACAGGGTAACTGAAGCTTTCTTT.

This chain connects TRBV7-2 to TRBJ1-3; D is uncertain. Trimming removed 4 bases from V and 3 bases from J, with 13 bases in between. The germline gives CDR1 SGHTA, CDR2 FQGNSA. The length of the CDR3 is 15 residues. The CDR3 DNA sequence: TGTGCCAGCAGCTCCCTTGTGGGCTTTGGAAACACCATATATTTT. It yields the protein CASSSLVGFGNTIYF. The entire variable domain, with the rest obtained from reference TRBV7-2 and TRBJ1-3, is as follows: GAGVSQSPSNKVTEKGKDVELRCDPISGHTALYWYRQSLGQGLEFLIYFQGNSAPDKSGLPSDRFSAERTGGSVSTLTIQRTQQEDSAVYLCASSSLVGFGNTIYFGEGSWLTVV.

CDR3 loop: CASSLDSYNEQFF. The CDR3 coding sequence is TGTGCCAGCAGCTTAGACAGCTACAATGAGCAGTTCTTC. V and J are TRBV7-2 and TRBJ2-1; no firm D call. Trimming removed 1 base at V and 3 bases at J, with 4 bases between. Germline-derived CDR1 and CDR2 are SGHTA and FQGNSA. This CDR3 is built from 13 residues.

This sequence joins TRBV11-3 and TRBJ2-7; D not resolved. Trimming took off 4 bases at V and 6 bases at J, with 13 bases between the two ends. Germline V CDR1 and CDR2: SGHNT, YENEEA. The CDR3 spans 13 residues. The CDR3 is CASSYTSSGEQYF. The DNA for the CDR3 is TGTGCCAGCAGCTACACGAGCTCGGGCGAGCAGTACTTC.

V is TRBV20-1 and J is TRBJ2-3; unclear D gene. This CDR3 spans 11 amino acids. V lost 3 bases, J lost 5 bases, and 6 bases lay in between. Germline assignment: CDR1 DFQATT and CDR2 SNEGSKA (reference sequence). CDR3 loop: CSASMRDTQYF. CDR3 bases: TGCAGTGCTAGTATGCGAGATACGCAGTATTTT.

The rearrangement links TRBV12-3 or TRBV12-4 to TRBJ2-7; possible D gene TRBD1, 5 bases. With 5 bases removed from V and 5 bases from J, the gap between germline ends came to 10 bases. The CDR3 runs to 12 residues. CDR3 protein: CASSVRQNEQYF. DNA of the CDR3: TGTGCCAGCAGTGTACGACAGAACGAGCAGTACTTC.

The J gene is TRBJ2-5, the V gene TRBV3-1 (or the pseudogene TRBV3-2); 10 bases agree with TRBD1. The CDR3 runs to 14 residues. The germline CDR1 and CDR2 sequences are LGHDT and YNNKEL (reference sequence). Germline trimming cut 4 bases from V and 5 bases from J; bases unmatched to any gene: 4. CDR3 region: CASSLDRGLETQYF. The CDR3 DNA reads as TGTGCCAGCAGCCTAGACAGGGGGCTGGAGACCCAGTACTTC.

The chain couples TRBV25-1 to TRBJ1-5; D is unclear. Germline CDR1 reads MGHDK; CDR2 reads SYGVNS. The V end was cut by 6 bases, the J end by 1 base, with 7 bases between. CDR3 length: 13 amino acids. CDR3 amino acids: CASSASSNQPQHF. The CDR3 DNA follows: TGTGCCAGCAGCGCGTCGAGCAATCAGCCCCAGCATTTT.

The CDR3 nucleotides are TGTGCCAGCAGCTTGTGGGAGGATACGCAGTATTTT. Translating it yields CASSLWEDTQYF. The chain uses TRBV7-2 and TRBJ2-3, with D maybe TRBD2 (5 bases). The CDR3 spans 12 residues. Per germline, CDR1 SGHTA and CDR2 FQGNSA. V lost 3 bases and J 6 bases, leaving 7 bases between the germline ends.

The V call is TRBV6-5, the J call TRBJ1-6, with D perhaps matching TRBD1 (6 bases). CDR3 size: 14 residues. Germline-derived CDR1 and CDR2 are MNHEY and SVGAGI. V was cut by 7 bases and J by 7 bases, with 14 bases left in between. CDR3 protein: CASIDRLFNSPLHF. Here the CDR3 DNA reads TGTGCCAGCATCGACAGGCTTTTCAATTCACCCCTCCACTTT.

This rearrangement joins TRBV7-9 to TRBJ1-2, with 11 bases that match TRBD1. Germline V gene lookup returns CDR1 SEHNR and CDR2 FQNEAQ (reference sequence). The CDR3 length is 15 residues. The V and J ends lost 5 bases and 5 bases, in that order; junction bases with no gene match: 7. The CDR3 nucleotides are TGTGCCAGCAGCAAGGGACAGGGGGGCTTTTATGGCTACACCTTC. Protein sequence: CASSKGQGGFYGYTF.

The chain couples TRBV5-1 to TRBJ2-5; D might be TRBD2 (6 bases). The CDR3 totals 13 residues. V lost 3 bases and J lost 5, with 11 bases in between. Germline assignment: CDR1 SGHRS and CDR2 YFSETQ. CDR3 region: CASSSGAGETQYF. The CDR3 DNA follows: TGCGCCAGCAGCTCGGGAGCTGGGGAGACCCAGTACTTC.

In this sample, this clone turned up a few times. DNA for the CDR3: TGCGCCAGCAGCCCAGAACAGCGCACAGATACGCAGTATTTT. This sequence encodes CASSPEQRTDTQYF. V is TRBV4-1 and J is TRBJ2-3, with D unclear. The germline V gene has CDR1 MGHRA and CDR2 YSYEKL. V shed 4 bases and J shed 1 base, with 9 bases lying between them. The CDR3 sequence is 14 residues long.

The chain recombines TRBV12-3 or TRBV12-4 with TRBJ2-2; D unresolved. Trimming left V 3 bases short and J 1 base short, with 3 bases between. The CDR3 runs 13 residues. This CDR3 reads CASSFMNTGELFF. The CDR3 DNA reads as TGTGCCAGCAGTTTTATGAACACCGGGGAGCTGTTTTTT.

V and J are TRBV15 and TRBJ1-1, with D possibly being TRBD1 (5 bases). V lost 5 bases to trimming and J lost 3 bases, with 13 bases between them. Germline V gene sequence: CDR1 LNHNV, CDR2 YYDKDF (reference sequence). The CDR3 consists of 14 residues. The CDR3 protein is CATSVGAQYTEAFF. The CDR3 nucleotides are TGTGCCACCAGCGTTGGGGCCCAGTACACTGAAGCTTTCTTT.

CDR3 sequence: CASSMRERGTEAFF. CDR3 nucleotide sequence: TGTGCCAGTAGTATGCGGGAAAGGGGCACTGAAGCTTTCTTT. The gene calls are TRBV19 and TRBJ1-1; D may be TRBD1 (5 bases). Germline V gene sequence: CDR1 LNHDA, CDR2 SQIVND (reference sequence). This CDR3 is built from 14 residues. V was trimmed by 3 bases and J by 4 bases, leaving 12 bases between them.

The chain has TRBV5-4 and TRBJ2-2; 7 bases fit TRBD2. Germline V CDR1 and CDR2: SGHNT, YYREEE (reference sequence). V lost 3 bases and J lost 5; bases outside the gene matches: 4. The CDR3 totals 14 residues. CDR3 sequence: CASSSGLGTGELFF. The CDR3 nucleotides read TGTGCCAGCAGCTCCGGACTAGGAACCGGGGAGCTGTTTTTT.